Listed below are T cell receptor beta chains from one sample, sequenced in a study of T cells in Graves' hyperthyroidism and ophthalmopathy. Each CDR3 protein gets one entry after TCRdb re-called the multiplex PCR reads with MiXCR. The repertoire holds 700,000 or so distinct CDR3 sequences, with 16% as singletons. The material sequenced was blood. These receptors all come from a man aged 18 to 29 with Graves' hyperthyroidism. CDR3s include the opening cysteine and the closing phenylalanine or tryptophan. D genes are given only for firm matches. The size entry is marked missing in some rows and otherwise reads once, few, many or a size class.

few,-,TRBV7-8,TRBJ2-2,TGTGCCAGCAGCTTAGCGTGGTGGGCCACCGGGGAGCTGTTTTTT,CASSLAWWATGELFF
-,-,TRBV19,TRBJ2-2,TGTGCCAGTAGAATGAGGGGTACACCCGGGGAGCTGTTTTTT,CASRMRGTPGELFF
few,-,TRBV6-1,TRBJ2-7,TGTGCCAGCAGTGCCCGGACAGCAGACTACGAGCAGTACTTC,CASSARTADYEQYF
-,TRBD1,TRBV6-2/TRBV6-3,TRBJ2-7,TGTGCCAGCATCTTCCGGACAGGCTACGAGCAGTACTTC,CASIFRTGYEQYF
few,-,TRBV5-5,TRBJ2-6,TGTGCCAGCAGCCGTACAGGGCCCCACTCTGGGGCCAACGTCCTGACTTTC,CASSRTGPHSGANVLTF
many,-,TRBV12-3/TRBV12-4,TRBJ2-1,TGTGCCAGCAGTTCGCTCGGGGTATCGTACGACAATGAGCAGTTCTTC,CASSSLGVSYDNEQFF
-,-,TRBV28,TRBJ1-5,TGTGCCAGCACCGAGTTCGGGCAGGGGAATCAGCCCCAGCATTTT,CASTEFGQGNQPQHF
-,TRBD2,TRBV20-1,TRBJ2-1,TGCAGTGCCCTTAGCGGGCCCGCCTACAATGAGCAGTTCTTC,CSALSGPAYNEQFF
-,-,TRBV18,TRBJ2-5,TGTGCCAGCTCACCACCCCCCGGCCGGGATGAAGAGACCCAGTACTTC,CASSPPPGRDEETQYF
-,-,TRBV12-5,TRBJ1-1,TGTGCTAGTGGTTTGAGCAGGAGTGGTATCGCTTTCTTT,CASGLSRSGIAFF
few,-,TRBV6-1,TRBJ1-2,TGTGCCAGCAGCGGTCGCGGCCGAGGGCCGGGGGACTATGGCTACACCTTC,CASSGRGRGPGDYGYTF
-,TRBD2,TRBV10-3,TRBJ2-2,TGTGCCATCAGTGGACTAGCGGGAGTAACCGGGGAGCTGTTTTTT,CAISGLAGVTGELFF
-,TRBD2,TRBV30,TRBJ2-7,TGTGCCTGGAGTCCTGGACTAGCGGACTACGAGCAGTACTTC,CAWSPGLADYEQYF
many,-,TRBV30,TRBJ1-1,TGTGCCTGGACTCGGGGGGGAGGGACTGAAGCTTTCTTT,CAWTRGGGTEAFF
few,-,TRBV5-1,TRBJ1-1,TGCGCCAGCAGCTGGTCGGGACTTGAAGCTTTCTTT,CASSWSGLEAFF
few,-,TRBV5-8,TRBJ1-5,TGTGCCAGCAGCTTAAGATTGACGGCGCAGCATTTT,CASSLRLTAQHF
many,-,TRBV18,TRBJ2-4,TGTGCCAGCACGTCGATGGGAGCGGCCAAAAACATTCAGTACTTC,CASTSMGAAKNIQYF
-,-,TRBV2,TRBJ2-7,TGTGCCAGCATCGGTGCTAGCTCGTACGAGCAGTACTTC,CASIGASSYEQYF
many,-,TRBV3-1,TRBJ2-2,TGTGCCAGCAGCCAAGAACTGAACACCGGGGAGCTGTTTTTT,CASSQELNTGELFF
many,TRBD2,TRBV20-1,TRBJ2-1,TGCAGTGCTAGGGGACTATCGAGCTCCTACAATGAGCAGTTCTTC,CSARGLSSSYNEQFF
-,TRBD2,TRBV14,TRBJ2-7,TGTGCCAGCAGCATAGGACTAGTTCCCTACGAGCAGTACTTC,CASSIGLVPYEQYF
many,TRBD1,TRBV28,TRBJ1-4,TGTGCCAGCAGTCCAGGGGGCTTGACAAGGGGAAAACTGTTTTTT,CASSPGGLTRGKLFF
-,-,TRBV12-3/TRBV12-4,TRBJ1-3,TGTGCCAGCAGTGTAGTGGGTAACACCATATATTTT,CASSVVGNTIYF
few,TRBD1,TRBV4-3,TRBJ2-7,TGCGCCAGCAGCCGATTCAGGGGGTCCTACGAGCAGTACTTC,CASSRFRGSYEQYF
many,-,TRBV28,TRBJ2-7,TGTGCCAGCAGTTCCCGTTTGGCAGGGGGGTACGAGCAGTACTTC,CASSSRLAGGYEQYF
-,TRBD1,TRBV3-1,TRBJ2-1,TGTGCCAGCAGCTTTGGGACAGGGGGATACAATGAGCAGTTCTTC,CASSFGTGGYNEQFF
many,TRBD1,TRBV28,TRBJ2-7,TGTGCCAGCCGCGGACAGGGGGGGATGTACGAGCAGTACTTC,CASRGQGGMYEQYF
many,TRBD2,TRBV18,TRBJ2-7,TGTGCCAGCTCACCACCGGCGGGAGGGCCGGGGGAGCAGTACTTC,CASSPPAGGPGEQYF
many,TRBD2,TRBV6-1,TRBJ2-1,TGTGCCAGCAGGCGCCCGGGACTAGCGGGAGTCTACCCCTCCTACAATGAGCAGTTCTTC,CASRRPGLAGVYPSYNEQFF
-,-,TRBV29-1,TRBJ2-3,TGCAGCGGCTGGGCCAACACAGATACGCAGTATTTT,CSGWANTDTQYF
many,-,TRBV2,TRBJ2-7,TGTGCCAGCAGTGAAGCCGGGGGAAACCTCTACGAGCAGTACTTC,CASSEAGGNLYEQYF
many,-,TRBV6-1,TRBJ2-7,TGTGCCAGCAGGCCCACTAGCCGGCCGCGTCACGAGCAGTACTTC,CASRPTSRPRHEQYF